The source of this T cell receptor beta chain is a study of blood T cells in healthy people across ages. The table lists this clonotype with a few counts. What it binds is unknown. Study outcomes and limitations: Reliance upon unsorted PBMCs precluded definitive naive versus antigen-experienced comparison.

The second PCR ran 7 to 11 cycles with a sample-barcoded 5' primer and J-beta primers. Each of the samples gave a minimum of 3 million paired-end reads that contained CDR3. TCRdb passed the 5' RACE reads through MiXCR, listing each CDR3 protein once. The table lists approximately 800,000 distinct CDR3 sequences, 56% of them singletons. The V gene's germline CDR1 is SNHLY and CDR2 FYNNEI. The CDR3 totals 14 residues. Trimming cost V 2 bases and J 3 bases; bases outside gene matches: 2. This chain joins TRBV2 and TRBJ2-3, with 7 bases identical to TRBD1. The sample consisted of blood. The TCR was taken from a man aged 40-49 years in good health. Written as DNA, the CDR3 is TGTGCCAGCAGTGAACAGGGGGTTACAGATACGCAGTATTTT. Its translation: CASSEQGVTDTQYF.